The 8 T cell receptor beta chains in this list originate from one sample, sequenced in a study of cytomegalovirus exposure and HLA in healthy donors. It was with 60 Vbeta and 13 Jbeta primers that the PCR ran. The data were produced by immunoSEQ multiplex PCR, yet TCRdb's version contains in-frame clones alone and is incomplete. Counted here are around 130,000 clones, about 73% occurring once; the ten biggest clones make up about 2.6%. Sequenced sample: PBMCs. These receptors were obtained from a human donor in good health.

The rearrangement links TRBV7-2 to TRBJ2-6; D remains unclear. V was cut by 5 bases and J by 0 bases, with 8 bases left in between. CDR3 size: 15 residues. Per germline, CDR1 SGHTA and CDR2 FQGNSA. In DNA, the CDR3 is TGTGCCAGCAGCCCTGTGGCCTCTGGGGCCAACGTCCTGACTTTC. The encoded protein is CASSPVASGANVLTF.

The chain uses TRBV19 and TRBJ2-5; TRBD1 matches 10 bases. The CDR3 extends over 17 amino acids. Germline values: CDR1 LNHDA, CDR2 SQIVND (reference sequence). CDR3 loop: CAPKTGDRGISQETQYF. CDR3 coding DNA: TGTGCACCTAAGACGGGGGACAGGGGAATTAGCCAAGAGACCCAGTACTTC.

This chain uses TRBV2 with TRBJ2-7, with 7 bases fitting TRBD1. CDR1 and CDR2 from the germline V gene are SNHLY and FYNNEI. V was pared by 7 bases and J by 4 bases, with 16 bases of the junction left unmatched. The CDR3 sequence is 16 residues long. Here the CDR3 reads CASNLRRSGGRYEQYF. For the CDR3, the DNA is TGTGCCAGCAACCTCCGAAGGTCAGGGGGACGATACGAGCAGTACTTC.

This rearrangement joins TRBV30 to TRBJ2-7, with D maybe TRBD1 (8 bases). There are 12 residues in the CDR3. Trimming cost V 7 bases and J 3 bases, with 13 bases left between them. In germline, CDR1 is GTSNPN, CDR2 SVGIG (reference sequence). The CDR3 protein is CASQGGDYEQYF. The CDR3 DNA follows: TGTGCCTCACAGGGGGGGGACTACGAGCAGTACTTC.

This clone was detected once. CDR3 in amino acids: CASSPGRVAGETQYF. The CDR3 DNA reads TGTGCCAGCAGCCCAGGCAGGGTAGCTGGAGAGACCCAGTACTTC. The chain carries TRBV5-6 and TRBJ2-5; tentative D call: TRBD1 (5 bases). CDR3 length: 15 residues. The V gene's germline CDR1 is SGHDT and CDR2 YYEEEE. With 4 bases removed from V and 4 bases from J, the gap between germline ends came to 17 bases. The full variable domain, with the rest looked up from reference TRBV5-6 and TRBJ2-5, is DAGVTQSPTHLIKTRGQQVTLRCSPKSGHDTVSWYQQALGQGPQFIFQYYEEEERQRGNFPDRFSGHQFPNYSSELNVNALLLGDSALYLCASSPGRVAGETQYFGPGTRLLVL.

The chain links TRBV6-1 to TRBJ2-3; a weak D match, TRBD1 (6 bases). The V and J ends lost 6 bases and 4 bases respectively, with 14 bases between them. The CDR3 has 14 amino acids. Germline CDR1 reads MNHNS; CDR2 reads SASEGT. CDR3 DNA: TGTGCCAGCAGCCCAACAGGGCCTGCAGATACGCAGTATTTT. It yields the protein CASSPTGPADTQYF.

This chain uses TRBV7-8 with TRBJ1-4; 7 bases map to TRBD1. This CDR3 comprises 13 residues. The germline gives CDR1 SGHVS, CDR2 FQNEAQ. J gave up 13 bases and V 5 bases, and 10 bases lay outside the gene matches. CDR3 residues: CASSTRTGPPLFF. The CDR3 DNA reads as TGTGCCAGCAGCACCCGGACAGGCCCTCCACTGTTTTTT.

The gene calls are TRBV12-5 and TRBJ1-2; 7 bases align to TRBD1. Trimming removed 6 bases from V and 3 bases from J; junction bases left unmatched: 4. CDR3 length: 13 amino acids. The germline V gene encodes CDR1 LGHNT and CDR2 FRNRAP. In DNA form, the CDR3 reads TGTGCTAGTGGCCCTGGGACAGACTATGGCTACACCTTC. This encodes CASGPGTDYGYTF.